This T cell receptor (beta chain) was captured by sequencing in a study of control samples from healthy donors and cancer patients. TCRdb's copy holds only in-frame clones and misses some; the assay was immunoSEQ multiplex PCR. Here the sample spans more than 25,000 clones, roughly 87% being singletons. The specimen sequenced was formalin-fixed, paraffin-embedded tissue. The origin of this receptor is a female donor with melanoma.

The CDR3 is CASGKGASYEQYF. CDR3 nucleotides: TGTGCCAGCGGCAAGGGGGCCTCCTACGAGCAGTACTTC. The chain uses TRBV7-2 and TRBJ2-7, with 7 bases that match TRBD1. The germline CDR1 and CDR2 sequences are SGHTA and FQGNSA. The V segment lost 8 bases and the J segment 0 bases; nucleotides outside the gene matches: 4. The length of the CDR3 is 13 residues.